These 11 T cell receptor beta chains came from one sample sequenced in a study of cytomegalovirus exposure and HLA in healthy donors. 13 Jbeta primers and 60 Vbeta primers were used for the PCR. Sequencing used immunoSEQ multiplex PCR; TCRdb keeps in-frame clones, though not all of them. The profile shows about 76,000 clones, over 60% of them singletons. The sequenced material came from PBMCs. The receptors were gathered from a male donor in good health and CMV-seropositive.

V usage is TRBV7-2 and J usage is TRBJ2-7; a weak D match, TRBD2 (6 bases). Trimming took 5 bases from V and 4 from J, leaving 9 bases between them. This CDR3 has 12 residues. The germline gives CDR1 SGHTA, CDR2 FQGNSA. CDR3 DNA: TGTGCCAGCAGCGGAGGGCGGTACGAGCAGTACTTC. It specifies CASSGGRYEQYF.

The chain is built from TRBV4-1 and TRBJ2-7; 7 bases agree with TRBD1. V was pared by 0 bases and J by 2 bases, with 4 bases of the junction left unmatched. The CDR3 covers 15 residues. Germline CDR1 is MGHRA and CDR2 is YSYEKL. CDR3 bases: TGCGCCAGCAGCCAAGAGACAGGGAATACCTACGAGCAGTACTTC. Encoded protein: CASSQETGNTYEQYF.

J is TRBJ2-7 and V is TRBV2; 10 bases are a match to TRBD2. Germline V CDR1 and CDR2: SNHLY, FYNNEI. The V segment lost 6 bases and the J segment 5 bases; nucleotides outside the gene matches: 7. The CDR3 sequence is 14 residues long. The CDR3 DNA sequence: TGTGCCAGCAGCCGACTAGCGGGTCCCCACGAGCAGTACTTC. Residues: CASSRLAGPHEQYF. Full variable domain (missing parts from reference TRBV2 and TRBJ2-7): EPEVTQTPSHQVTQMGQEVILRCVPISNHLYFYWYRQILGQKVEFLVSFYNNEISEKSEIFDDQFSVERPDGSNFTLKIRSTKLEDSAMYFCASSRLAGPHEQYFGPGTRLTVT.

The CDR3 loop reads CASSYSSYEQYF. As DNA, the CDR3 is TGTGCCAGCAGTTACTCTAGTTACGAGCAGTACTTC. The J gene is TRBJ2-7, the V gene TRBV6-6; D uncertain. Germline assignment: CDR1 MNHNY and CDR2 SVGAGI (reference sequence). Trimming removed 0 bases at V and 4 bases at J, with 4 bases between. The CDR3 runs to 12 residues.

The chain is built from TRBV6-5 and TRBJ1-6; 7 bases agree with TRBD1. This CDR3 is built from 15 residues. The V gene end was trimmed by 6 bases and the J gene end by 5 bases; junction bases not matched to a gene: 7. Germline V gene data show CDR1 as MNHEY and CDR2 as SVGAGI. CDR3 amino acids: CASSPGTVHNSPLHF. CDR3 in DNA: TGTGCCAGCAGCCCCGGGACAGTCCATAATTCACCCCTCCACTTT.

This rearrangement joins TRBV19 to TRBJ2-3; TRBD1 aligns across 9 bases. Germline V gene lookup returns CDR1 LNHDA and CDR2 SQIVND (reference sequence). The CDR3 sequence is 15 residues long. J was trimmed by 5 bases and V by 9 bases; bases with no gene match: 12. The CDR3 loop reads CASTQQGARGDTQYF. CDR3 DNA sequence: TGTGCCAGCACCCAACAGGGGGCGCGAGGAGATACGCAGTATTTT.

The chain joins TRBV5-6 to TRBJ1-2, with 8 bases identical to TRBD1. V was clipped by 6 bases and J by 8 bases; unmatched bases: 3. The CDR3 runs to 11 residues. CDR1 and CDR2 (germline): SGHDT, YYEEEE. CDR3 amino acids: CASNDRGGYTF. CDR3 coding DNA: TGTGCCAGCAACGACAGGGGCGGCTACACCTTC.

This clone is a singleton in its sample. This chain uses TRBV28 with TRBJ2-2; 8 nucleotides align to TRBD2. The CDR3 loop spans 14 amino acids. CDR1 is MDHEN, CDR2 SYDVKM, per germline. As DNA, the CDR3 is TGTGCTCAGGCGGGTACTAGCGGTACCGGGGAGCTGTTTTTT. This gives the protein CAQAGTSGTGELFF.

The chain uses TRBV5-1 and TRBJ1-1; D remains unclear. This CDR3 comprises 16 residues. V lost 0 bases, J lost 1 base, and 13 bases lay in between. Germline CDR1 is SGHRS and CDR2 is YFSETQ. CDR3 nucleotide sequence: TGCGCCAGCAGCTTGGTATGGGGAGGTACGAACACTGAAGCTTTCTTT. Its protein product is CASSLVWGGTNTEAFF.

The chain links TRBV9 to TRBJ1-1; perhaps TRBD1 as D (6 bases). The CDR3 is 13 amino acids. V shed 4 bases and J shed 3 bases, with 10 bases lying between them. Germline CDR1 is SGDLS and CDR2 is YYNGEE. In nucleotides, the CDR3 is TGTGCCAGCAGCTTTACAGGGTACACTGAAGCTTTCTTT. Protein sequence: CASSFTGYTEAFF. Filled out from reference TRBV9 and TRBJ1-1, the complete variable domain reads DSGVTQTPKHLITATGQRVTLRCSPRSGDLSVYWYQQSLDQGLQFLIQYYNGEERAKGNILERFSAQQFPDLHSELNLSSLELGDSALYFCASSFTGYTEAFFGQGTRLTVV.

The chain carries TRBV9 and TRBJ2-1; 8 positions match TRBD2. The V gene end was trimmed by 3 bases and the J gene end by 12 bases; junction bases not matched to a gene: 11. The length of the CDR3 is 14 residues. Per germline, CDR1 SGDLS and CDR2 YYNGEE. This CDR3 reads CASSAPGLDRPQFF. Here the CDR3 DNA reads TGTGCCAGCAGCGCGCCGGGACTAGACCGTCCGCAGTTCTTC.